This T cell receptor beta chain was captured in a study of human T cells and chemical hapten exposure. Germline CDR1 SGHVS, CDR2 FNYEAQ. The junction had 1 base not matched to a gene; V was cut back by 4 bases and J by 4 bases. This CDR3 is built from 13 residues. Remarks on this clonotype: What it recognizes is unknown.

Time point noted: pre-sensitization, week 0. As for treatment: therapeutic diphenylcyclopropenone sensitization with weekly scalp DPC. Unfractionated whole blood yielded total RNA. TCRdb itself ran the RACE reads through MiXCR, one entry per CDR3 protein. The sample holds 56,000 or so distinct CDR3 sequences, approximately 10% seen once. Whole-study results and caveats: TCRs whose frequency exceeded 1 in 1000 remained the same following DPC sensitization.

The chain uses TRBV7-6 and TRBJ1-1; 9 bases fit TRBD1. The clonotype comes from a woman aged 30 to 39 with alopecia areata. Some clones in this sample may be carry-over from other donors' samples. This sample comprised whole blood, obtained in connection with sensitization to the hapten diphenylcyclopropenone (DPC). CDR3 in DNA: TGTGCCAGCAGCTCGGACAGGGGCACTGAAGCTTTCTTT. It is translated as CASSSDRGTEAFF. Full variable domain (remainder filled in from reference TRBV7-6 and TRBJ1-1): GAGVSQSPRYKVTKRGQDVALRCDPISGHVSLYWYRQALGQGPEFLTYFNYEAQQDKSGLPNDRFSAERPEGSISTLTIQRTEQRDSAMYRCASSSDRGTEAFFGQGTRLTVV.